This T cell receptor beta chain appears in the sequencing data of a study of blood T cell repertoires in COVID-19. In the study overall: Specimens from acute and convalescent COVID-19 originated in the United States, Italy and Spain. The cDNA or gDNA used as material had been derived from T cells, B-cell-depleted T cells, or PBMCs.

Study processing details: Scientists estimated how many nucleated cells there were by amplifying reference gene primers. Clones were sequenced by immunoSEQ multiplex PCR, and TCRdb holds only the in-frame ones, with some missing. Clone size and the V and J calls come from that table; the DNA yielded D and trimming. The table has about 160,000 clones, approximately 79% seen once. The V gene's germline CDR1 is SGHTA and CDR2 FQGNSA. The trim removed 10 bases at V and 4 bases at J, leaving 18 bases unmatched. This CDR3 is built from 16 residues. The material sequenced was peripheral blood. This TCR derives from a woman older than 75 with acute or convalescent COVID-19. The V and J genes are TRBV7-2 and TRBJ2-7; TRBD2 matches 8 bases. For the CDR3, the DNA is TGTGCCACCCCGGAAGGGTCGAGCCAGCGGGAGTACGAGCAGTACTTC. Residues: CATPEGSSQREYEQYF.